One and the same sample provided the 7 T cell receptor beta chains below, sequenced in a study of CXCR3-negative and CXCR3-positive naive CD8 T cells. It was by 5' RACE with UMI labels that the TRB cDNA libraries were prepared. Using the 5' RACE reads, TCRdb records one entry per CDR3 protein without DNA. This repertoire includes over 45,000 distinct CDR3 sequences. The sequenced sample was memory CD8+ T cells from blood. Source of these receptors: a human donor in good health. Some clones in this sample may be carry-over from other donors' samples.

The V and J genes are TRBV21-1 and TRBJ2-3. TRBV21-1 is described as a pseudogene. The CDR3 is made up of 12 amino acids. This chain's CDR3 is CASSLFYSSKYF.

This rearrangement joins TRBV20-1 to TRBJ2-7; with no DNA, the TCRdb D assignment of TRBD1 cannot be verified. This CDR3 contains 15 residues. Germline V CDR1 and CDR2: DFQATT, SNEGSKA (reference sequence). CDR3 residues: CSARDLSGGPYEQYF.

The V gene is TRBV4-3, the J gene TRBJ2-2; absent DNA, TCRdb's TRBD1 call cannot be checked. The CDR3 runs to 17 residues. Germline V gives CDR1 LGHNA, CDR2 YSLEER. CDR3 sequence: CASSQGLGQGKGGELFF.

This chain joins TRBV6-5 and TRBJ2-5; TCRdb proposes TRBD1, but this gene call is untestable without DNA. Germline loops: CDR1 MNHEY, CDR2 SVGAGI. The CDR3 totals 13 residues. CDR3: CASSYDSQETQYF.

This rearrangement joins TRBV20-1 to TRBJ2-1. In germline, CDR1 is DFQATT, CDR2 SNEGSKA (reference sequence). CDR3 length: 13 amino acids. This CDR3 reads CSAEIDYNNEQFF.

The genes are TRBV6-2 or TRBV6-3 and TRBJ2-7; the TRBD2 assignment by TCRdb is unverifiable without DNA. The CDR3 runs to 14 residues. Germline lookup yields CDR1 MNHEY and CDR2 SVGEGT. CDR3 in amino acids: CASSPLTITYEQYF.

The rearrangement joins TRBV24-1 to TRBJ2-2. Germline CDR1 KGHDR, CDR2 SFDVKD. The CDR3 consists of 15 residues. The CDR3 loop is CATSDFYENTGELFF.